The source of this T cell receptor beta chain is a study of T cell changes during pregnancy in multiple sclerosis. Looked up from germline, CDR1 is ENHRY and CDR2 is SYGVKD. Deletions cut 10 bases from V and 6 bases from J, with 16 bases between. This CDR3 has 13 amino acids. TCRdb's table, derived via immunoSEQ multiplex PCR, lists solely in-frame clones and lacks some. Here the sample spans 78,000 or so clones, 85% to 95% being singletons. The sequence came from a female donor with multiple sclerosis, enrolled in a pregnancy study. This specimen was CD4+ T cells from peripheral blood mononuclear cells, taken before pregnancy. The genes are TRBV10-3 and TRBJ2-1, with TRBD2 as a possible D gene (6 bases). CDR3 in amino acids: CATGPTSSNEQFF. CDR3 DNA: TGTGCCACCGGCCCGACTAGTTCCAATGAGCAGTTCTTC.